This passage covers 17 T cell receptor beta chains from one sample sequenced in a study of blood T cell repertoires in COVID-19. TCRdb's copy holds only in-frame clones and misses some; the assay was immunoSEQ multiplex PCR. This table has 300,000 or so clones, 85% to 90% appearing once. Sequencing input: peripheral blood. Receptor source: a woman between 35 and 50 years old with acute or convalescent COVID-19.

The chain has TRBV4-1 and TRBJ1-3; 9 positions match TRBD1. J was trimmed by 2 bases and V by 1 base; bases with no gene match: 6. This CDR3 contains 17 residues. Germline V gene lookup returns CDR1 MGHRA and CDR2 YSYEKL. The CDR3 reads CASSQGGQGPPGNTIYF. The CDR3 DNA sequence: TGCGCCAGCAGCCAAGGGGGACAGGGTCCCCCTGGAAACACCATATATTTT.

V is TRBV12-3 or TRBV12-4 and J is TRBJ1-3; D is ambiguous. Trimming stripped 5 bases from V and 4 bases from J, with 3 bases between. CDR3 length equals 11 residues. CDR3 DNA sequence: TGTGCCAGCAGTACAGGAAACACCATATATTTT. Its protein is CASSTGNTIYF.

Note on this clone: Its ends do not fully match the called genes, so a read error is possible. This chain's CDR3 is CASSLQGPENHGHTF. Here the CDR3 DNA reads TGTGCCAGCAGCCTACAGGGCCCCGAGAATCATGGCCACACCTTC. The chain links TRBV14 to TRBJ1-2; possible D gene TRBD1, 6 bases. CDR1 and CDR2 (germline): SGHDN, FVKESK. This CDR3 region has 15 residues.

V gene TRBV11-2 combines with J gene TRBJ2-7, with D perhaps matching TRBD2 (5 bases). This CDR3 is built from 12 residues. The germline V and J ends were trimmed by 2 bases and 6 bases, with 8 bases remaining between them. CDR1 SGHAT and CDR2 FQNNGV come from the germline V gene. The CDR3 DNA sequence: TGTGCCAGCAGCTTATCTGGAGGCGAGCAGTACGTC. Its protein product is CASSLSGGEQYV.

The rearrangement uses TRBV13 and TRBJ1-5, with D perhaps matching TRBD1 (6 bases). Trimming took off 5 bases at V and 3 bases at J, with 20 bases between the two ends. This CDR3 is built from 17 residues. Germline-derived CDR1 and CDR2 are PRHDT and FYEKMQ (reference sequence). The CDR3 DNA follows: TGTGCCAGCAGCCATTTCTCGGCAGGGGTCCACAATCAGCCCCAGCATTTT. This encodes CASSHFSAGVHNQPQHF.

CDR3 loop: CASSDGQYSNEKLFF. In DNA, the CDR3 is TGTGCCAGCAGTGACGGACAGTACTCCAATGAAAAACTGTTTTTT. The chain couples TRBV6-1 to TRBJ1-4; TRBD1 might be the D (6 bases). Trimming stripped 3 bases from V and 5 bases from J, with 13 bases between. From germline, CDR1 is MNHNS and CDR2 SASEGT. This CDR3 region has 15 residues.

The chain is built from TRBV27 and TRBJ1-5; tentatively, D is TRBD1 (6 bases). V lost 7 bases to trimming and J lost 4 bases, with 20 bases between them. The CDR3 extends over 16 amino acids. Germline CDR1 is MNHEY and CDR2 is SMNVEV (reference sequence). The DNA for the CDR3 is TGTGCCAGCACCGCTACCGGGACAAATCGAAATCAGCCCCAGCATTTT. This gives the protein CASTATGTNRNQPQHF.

The chain has TRBV2 and TRBJ2-2; TRBD1 matches at 10 bases. The V gene's germline CDR1 is SNHLY and CDR2 FYNNEI. The V segment lost 6 bases and the J segment 6 bases; nucleotides outside the gene matches: 1. This CDR3 contains 13 residues. CDR3: CASRTGGAGELFF. Written as DNA, the CDR3 is TGTGCCAGCAGGACAGGGGGCGCCGGGGAGCTGTTTTTT. Drawing the rest from reference TRBV2 and TRBJ2-2, the complete variable domain is EPEVTQTPSHQVTQMGQEVILRCVPISNHLYFYWYRQILGQKVEFLVSFYNNEISEKSEIFDDQFSVERPDGSNFTLKIRSTKLEDSAMYFCASRTGGAGELFFGEGSRLTVL.

This sequence joins TRBV10-1 and TRBJ1-1; no clear D. Germline CDR1 reads WNHNN; CDR2 reads SYGVQD (reference sequence). The V end was cut by 7 bases, the J end by 1 base, with 10 bases between. This CDR3 contains 13 residues. The CDR3 protein is CASKRTRNTEAFF. CDR3 sequence (DNA): TGCGCCAGCAAACGCACACGGAACACTGAAGCTTTCTTT.

This rearrangement joins TRBV5-1 to TRBJ2-1; D might be TRBD2 (5 bases). Trimming took off 4 bases at V and 6 bases at J, with 8 bases between the two ends. Germline V gene sequence: CDR1 SGHRS, CDR2 YFSETQ. This CDR3 contains 12 residues. DNA of the CDR3: TGCGCCAGCAGCCCTAGCCCCAATGAGCAGTTCTTC. This translates into CASSPSPNEQFF.

The rearrangement links TRBV3-1 (or the pseudogene TRBV3-2) to TRBJ2-3, with 7 bases aligning to TRBD1. Unmatched junction bases numbered 1, after V lost 4 bases and J lost 0 bases. Germline-derived CDR1 and CDR2 are LGHDT and YNNKEL (reference sequence). This CDR3 is 14 amino acids long. The CDR3 DNA sequence: TGTGCCAGCAGCCGGGGACAGAGCACAGATACGCAGTATTTT. This sequence encodes CASSRGQSTDTQYF.

The gene calls are TRBV9 and TRBJ2-5, with D tentatively TRBD2 (6 bases). V lost 6 bases and J 1 base, leaving 16 bases between the germline ends. The germline V gene has CDR1 SGDLS and CDR2 YYNGEE. This CDR3 contains 15 residues. Here the CDR3 reads CASTAAGVPQETQYF. CDR3 nucleotides: TGTGCCAGCACTGCAGCGGGCGTCCCCCAAGAGACCCAGTACTTC.

V usage is TRBV18 and J usage is TRBJ1-2, with 7 bases aligning to TRBD1. V dropped 2 bases and J dropped 5; count of bases not matched to a gene: 5. This CDR3 region has 14 residues. CDR1 and CDR2 (germline): KGHSH, LQKENI. The CDR3 DNA reads TGTGCCAGCTCACCAGCCGACAGGGTGTATGGCTACACCTTC. This translates into CASSPADRVYGYTF.

V is TRBV18 and J is TRBJ1-2, with D unresolved. CDR1 and CDR2 (germline): KGHSH, LQKENI. V gave up 0 bases and J gave up 0 bases, with 8 bases separating them. The CDR3 is made up of 15 amino acids. In DNA, the CDR3 is TGTGCCAGCTCACCACCAGGCAGGACTAACTATGGCTACACCTTC. This encodes CASSPPGRTNYGYTF.

V usage is TRBV19 and J usage is TRBJ1-1; D might be TRBD1 (5 bases). The ends were cut back, 3 bases at V and 2 bases at J, with 16 bases in the middle. This CDR3 has 16 amino acids. Germline CDR1 and CDR2: LNHDA and SQIVND (reference sequence). CDR3 nucleotides: TGTGCCAGTAGTATGAGACACCAGGGACTCAACACTGAAGCTTTCTTT. Translated: CASSMRHQGLNTEAFF.

The chain recombines TRBV27 with TRBJ1-6; TRBD1 matches 8 bases. The CDR3 totals 15 residues. V trimming: 1 base; J trimming: 7 bases; junction bases outside the gene matches: 3. Germline V gene data show CDR1 as MNHEY and CDR2 as SMNVEV (reference sequence). CDR3 bases: TGTGCCAGCAGTTTATACGGGGACAGGAATTCACCCCTCCACTTT. Translated: CASSLYGDRNSPLHF.

This chain uses TRBV2 with TRBJ1-2, with D possibly TRBD1 on 6 matching bases. The germline gives CDR1 SNHLY, CDR2 FYNNEI. V lost 1 base and J lost 3, with 9 bases in between. The CDR3 runs to 14 residues. Here the CDR3 DNA reads TGTGCCAGCAGTGAAGTCGGACAGTACTATGGCTACACCTTC. This translates into CASSEVGQYYGYTF.